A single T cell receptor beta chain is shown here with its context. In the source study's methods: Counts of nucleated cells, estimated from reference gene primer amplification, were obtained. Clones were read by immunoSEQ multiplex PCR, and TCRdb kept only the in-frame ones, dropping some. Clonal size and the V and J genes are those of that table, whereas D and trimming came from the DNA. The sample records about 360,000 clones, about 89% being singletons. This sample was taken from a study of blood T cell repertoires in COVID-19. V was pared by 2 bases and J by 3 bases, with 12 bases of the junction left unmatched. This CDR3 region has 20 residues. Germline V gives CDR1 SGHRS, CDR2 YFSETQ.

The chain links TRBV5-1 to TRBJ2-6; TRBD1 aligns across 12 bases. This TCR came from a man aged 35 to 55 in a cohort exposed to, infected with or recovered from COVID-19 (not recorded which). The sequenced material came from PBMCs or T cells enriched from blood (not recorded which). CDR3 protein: CASSFQTGTGGSYGANVLTF. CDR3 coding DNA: TGCGCCAGCAGCTTTCAAACCGGGACAGGGGGCTCATATGGGGCCAACGTCCTGACTTTC. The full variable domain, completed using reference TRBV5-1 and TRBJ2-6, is KAGVTQTPRYLIKTRGQQVTLSCSPISGHRSVSWYQQTPGQGLQFLFEYFSETQRNKGNFPGRFSGRQFSNSRSEMNVSTLELGDSALYLCASSFQTGTGGSYGANVLTFGAGSRLTVL.